These 30 T cell receptor beta chains came from one sample sequenced in a study of human T cells and chemical hapten exposure. TCRdb called the RACE reads again in MiXCR, with one record for every CDR3 protein. The top ten hold 2% to 2.5% of the sample, which has around 380,000 distinct CDR3 sequences, approximately 5.1% seen once. Time point noted: patch test 1, 2 weeks after DPC sensitization. Specified treatment: therapeutic diphenylcyclopropenone sensitization with weekly scalp DPC. The sequencing here drew on whole blood, taken in connection with sensitization to the hapten diphenylcyclopropenone (DPC). The source is a woman between 50 and 59 years old with alopecia areata. Some clones in this sample may be carry-over from other donors' samples.

The chain joins TRBV23-1 to TRBJ1-1, with D unresolved. TRBV23-1 is treated as an ORF (open reading frame) with a function not yet certain. Trimming took 2 bases from V and 5 from J, leaving 18 bases between them. This CDR3 is 16 amino acids long. The CDR3 DNA reads TGCGCCAGCAGTCAAACACCCCTCCCGGGGAAAACTGAAGCTTTCTTT. It is translated as CASSQTPLPGKTEAFF.

In this sample, this clonotype turned up many times. This sequence joins TRBV10-1 and TRBJ1-5; D might be TRBD1 (6 bases). Germline values: CDR1 WNHNN, CDR2 SYGVQD (reference sequence). The CDR3 contains 13 residues. V shed 2 bases and J shed 4 bases, with 6 bases lying between them. The CDR3 protein is CASSEGQNQPQHF. The DNA for the CDR3 is TGCGCCAGCAGTGAGGGACAGAATCAGCCCCAGCATTTT.

This clonotype has at least ten counts. The rearrangement uses TRBV29-1 and TRBJ1-5; D is perhaps TRBD1 (5 bases). The CDR3 loop spans 16 amino acids. In germline, CDR1 is SQVTM, CDR2 ANQGSEA. The V gene lost 4 bases and the J gene lost 0 bases, with 16 bases spanning the gap. The CDR3: CSVAGTQEDSNQPQHF. CDR3 bases: TGCAGCGTTGCAGGAACACAGGAAGATAGCAATCAGCCCCAGCATTTT.

This clonotype appeared once. The junction and the germline gene differ at one end; a read error may be behind it. The chain combines TRBV29-1 with TRBJ2-1; D may match TRBD1 or TRBD2 (5 bases each). This CDR3 is 13 amino acids long. Germline lookup yields CDR1 SQVTM and CDR2 ANQGSEA. The CDR3 region is CSPLQGPYNEQLF. The CDR3 DNA is TGCAGCCCCCTCCAGGGACCCTACAATGAGCAGCTCTTC.

The chain combines TRBV3-1 with TRBJ2-7; TRBD1 matches 12 bases. CDR3 length equals 14 residues. The junction had 4 bases not matched to a gene; V was cut back by 4 bases and J by 6 bases. The germline gives CDR1 LGHDT, CDR2 YNNKEL (reference sequence). In nucleotides, the CDR3 is TGTGCCAGCAGCCCCGGGACAGGGGGCTTCGAGCAGTACTTC. It encodes CASSPGTGGFEQYF.

This clonotype was detected many times. The chain is built from TRBV19 and TRBJ1-1, with D tentatively TRBD1 (5 bases). Germline-derived CDR1 and CDR2 are LNHDA and SQIVND (reference sequence). This CDR3 has 15 amino acids. The germline V and J ends were trimmed by 1 base and 1 base, with 10 bases remaining between them. The CDR3 sequence is CASSIGAGPNTEAFF. The CDR3 DNA sequence: TGTGCCAGTAGTATAGGAGCAGGGCCGAACACTGAAGCTTTCTTT.

This clonotype was picked up a small number of times. The chain carries TRBV14 and TRBJ1-1, with D maybe TRBD1 (5 bases). CDR1 SGHDN and CDR2 FVKESK come from the germline V gene. The V end lost 3 bases, the J end lost 3 bases, and 14 bases lay between the germline ends. This CDR3 region has 15 residues. CDR3 DNA sequence: TGTGCCAGCAGCCACGTCTGGGGAGGGGACACTGAAGCTTTCTTT. Amino acid sequence: CASSHVWGGDTEAFF.

V gene TRBV2 combines with J gene TRBJ2-5, with D unclear. The V end was cut by 7 bases, the J end by 6 bases, with 6 bases between. This CDR3 has 10 amino acids. CDR1 and CDR2 (germline): SNHLY, FYNNEI. The CDR3 protein is CASIGQTQYF. The CDR3 nucleotides are TGTGCCAGCATAGGACAGACCCAGTACTTC.

The J gene is TRBJ2-3, the V gene TRBV20-1, with TRBD2 matching over 7 bases. Germline loops: CDR1 DFQATT, CDR2 SNEGSKA (reference sequence). CDR3 length equals 15 residues. J gave up 3 bases and V 6 bases, and 12 bases lay outside the gene matches. The CDR3 DNA reads TGCAGTGCCCCAGGACCAGCGGGATTAACAGATACGCAGTATTTT. This codes for CSAPGPAGLTDTQYF.

This clonotype was observed at least ten times. The chain joins TRBV9 to TRBJ1-6; 8 nucleotides agree with TRBD1. The CDR3 consists of 17 residues. Germline V gene data show CDR1 as SGDLS and CDR2 as YYNGEE. V lost 0 bases and J lost 2; bases outside the gene matches: 4. CDR3 in amino acids: CASSVAQGATYNSPLHF. CDR3 nucleotides: TGTGCCAGCAGCGTAGCTCAGGGGGCAACCTATAATTCACCCCTCCACTTT.

This clonotype was found a few times. J is TRBJ1-1 and V is TRBV4-3, with 9 positions matching TRBD1. Germline lookup yields CDR1 LGHNA and CDR2 YSLEER. Losses at the gene ends were 1 base for V and 7 bases for J; bases not matched to a gene: 4. The CDR3 is 14 residues long. CDR3 residues: CASSQGTGADEAFF. The CDR3 DNA follows: TGCGCCAGCAGCCAAGGGACAGGGGCCGATGAAGCTTTCTTT.

This clonotype has a count of ten or more. V is TRBV13 and J is TRBJ1-1; the D gene is possibly TRBD1 (5 bases). The V end lost 6 bases, the J end lost 11 bases, and 13 bases lay between the germline ends. The CDR3 loop spans 11 amino acids. Germline lookup yields CDR1 PRHDT and CDR2 FYEKMQ (reference sequence). The CDR3 DNA reads TGTGCCAGCAGAGCAACAGGAGAGGCTTTCTTT. Its protein is CASRATGEAFF.

This clonotype was picked up many times. The chain couples TRBV10-2 to TRBJ1-1, with TRBD1 matching over 11 bases. After removal of 11 bases from V and 4 bases from J, the junction contained 9 bases not matched to a gene. CDR1 WSHSY and CDR2 SAAADI come from the germline V gene. There are 14 residues in the CDR3. The CDR3 coding sequence is TGCGCCGCCACATCCGGGACAGGGGGCACTGAAGCTTTCTTT. Translation gives CAATSGTGGTEAFF.

This clonotype was seen a handful of times. The rearrangement links TRBV20-1 to TRBJ2-3; 7 bases match TRBD2. The CDR3 contains 14 residues. The germline V gene encodes CDR1 DFQATT and CDR2 SNEGSKA (reference sequence). With 6 bases clipped from V and 0 bases from J, the junction kept 6 bases outside the gene matches. CDR3 coding DNA: TGCAGTGCCCCGGGACTACCTAGCACAGATACGCAGTATTTT. This codes for CSAPGLPSTDTQYF.

This clonotype was counted at least ten times. The chain carries TRBV18 and TRBJ2-1; D may be TRBD1 (5 bases). Deletions cut 1 base from V and 1 base from J, with 8 bases between. The CDR3 runs 15 residues. In germline, CDR1 is KGHSH, CDR2 LQKENI. The CDR3 region is CASSPLQVSYNEQFF. CDR3 DNA sequence: TGTGCCAGCTCACCACTACAGGTGTCCTACAATGAGCAGTTCTTC.

There are many counts of this clonotype. The chain is built from TRBV12-3 or TRBV12-4 and TRBJ2-3, with D possibly called TRBD1 or TRBD2 (6 bases each). This CDR3 contains 15 residues. The germline V and J ends were trimmed by 7 bases and 3 bases, with 17 bases remaining between them. CDR3 DNA sequence: TGTGCCAGCAACTTCTTTGAGGGGGGAACAGATACGCAGTATTTT. The encoded protein is CASNFFEGGTDTQYF.

This clonotype has more than one count but fewer than ten. The rearrangement links TRBV30 to TRBJ1-1; D unresolved. The V gene's germline CDR1 is GTSNPN and CDR2 SVGIG (reference sequence). V lost 4 bases and J lost 0, with 9 bases in between. CDR3 length: 13 residues. Written as DNA, the CDR3 is TGTGCCTGGACCCAACAGATGAACACTGAAGCTTTCTTT. This codes for CAWTQQMNTEAFF.

This chain joins TRBV3-1 and TRBJ2-2, with D maybe TRBD1 (5 bases). This CDR3 has 18 amino acids. Germline V CDR1 and CDR2: LGHDT, YNNKEL (reference sequence). Trimming removed 1 base from V and 4 bases from J, with 19 bases in between. For the CDR3, the DNA is TGTGCCAGCAGCCAAGCCCGGTGGGGCAAATTGGTCACCGGGGAGCTGTTTTTT. It translates to CASSQARWGKLVTGELFF.

The CDR3 spells CASSLSALNEQFF. The CDR3 DNA reads TGTGCCAGCAGTTTATCCGCCCTCAATGAGCAGTTCTTC. The chain employs TRBV28 and TRBJ2-1; D uncertain. Germline lookup yields CDR1 MDHEN and CDR2 SYDVKM. The CDR3 loop spans 13 amino acids. Trimming removed 1 base at V and 6 bases at J, with 7 bases between.

This sequence joins TRBV2 and TRBJ2-5; D ambiguous. CDR1 is SNHLY and CDR2 is FYNNEI in the germline V gene. This CDR3 comprises 13 residues. With 4 bases removed from V and 4 bases from J, the gap between germline ends came to 10 bases. CDR3 residues: CASSVEGLETQYF. The CDR3 nucleotides read TGTGCCAGCAGTGTAGAAGGGTTAGAGACCCAGTACTTC.

This clonotype has a count of ten or more. The chain carries TRBV5-4 and TRBJ2-6, with 15 bases aligning to TRBD2. The CDR3 sequence is 19 residues long. With V trimmed by 0 bases and J by 1 base, 2 bases remained unmatched. In germline, CDR1 is SGHNT, CDR2 YYREEE (reference sequence). CDR3 bases: TGTGCCAGCAGCTTGGGCGGGACTAGCGGGAGGTCTGGGGCCAACGTCCTGACTTTC. This codes for CASSLGGTSGRSGANVLTF.

The V gene is TRBV29-1, the J gene TRBJ2-1; unclear D gene. Trimming took 7 bases from V and 0 from J, leaving 13 bases between them. The germline CDR1 and CDR2 sequences are SQVTM and ANQGSEA. This CDR3 is 14 amino acids long. This CDR3 is CSASRDSSYNEQFF. In DNA form, the CDR3 reads TGCAGCGCCTCACGTGATAGCTCCTACAATGAGCAGTTCTTC.

This clonotype was recorded a few times. The J gene is TRBJ1-1, the V gene TRBV20-1; no clear D gene. CDR3 length equals 13 residues. V was clipped by 6 bases and J by 1 base, with 12 bases between them. The germline gives CDR1 DFQATT, CDR2 SNEGSKA (reference sequence). CDR3 sequence (DNA): TGCAGTGCCCAGAAAGGGTCGAACACTGAAGCTTTCTTT. Amino acid sequence: CSAQKGSNTEAFF.

This clonotype has a handful of counts. The chain links TRBV4-1 to TRBJ1-2; D is uncertain. V was trimmed by 1 base and J by 8 bases, leaving 17 bases between them. Germline assignment: CDR1 MGHRA and CDR2 YSYEKL. This CDR3 has 15 residues. The CDR3 sequence: CASSQVGVPDLGYTF. The CDR3, as DNA: TGCGCCAGCAGCCAAGTAGGAGTGCCCGACCTCGGCTACACCTTC.

This clonotype was seen repeatedly, ten times or more. The chain combines TRBV9 with TRBJ2-1, with D perhaps being TRBD1 or TRBD2 (5 bases each). From germline, CDR1 is SGDLS and CDR2 YYNGEE. Trimming took off 0 bases at V and 8 bases at J, with 12 bases between the two ends. The CDR3 sequence is 14 residues long. The CDR3: CASSVAGAPHEQFF. The DNA for the CDR3 is TGTGCCAGCAGCGTAGCCGGGGCGCCCCATGAGCAGTTCTTC.

This clonotype was detected only a few times. In DNA, the CDR3 is TGCGCCAGCAGGGCTTCCGAGTCCTACGAGCAGTACTTC. This sequence encodes CASRASESYEQYF. The chain is built from TRBV5-1 and TRBJ2-7; no definite D call. CDR3 size: 13 residues. V lost 5 bases to trimming and J lost 1 base, with 10 bases between them. From germline, CDR1 is SGHRS and CDR2 YFSETQ.

The V call is TRBV7-6, the J call TRBJ2-1, with TRBD2 identical over 7 bases. Germline loops: CDR1 SGHVS, CDR2 FNYEAQ. The CDR3 has 17 residues. V was pared by 4 bases and J by 0 bases, with 9 bases of the junction left unmatched. CDR3 DNA: TGTGCCAGCAGCTCTAGCGGTGGGCCGGCCTCCTACAATGAGCAGTTCTTC. Residues: CASSSSGGPASYNEQFF.

This clonotype was recorded at least ten times. The CDR3 DNA reads TGTGCCAGCAGCTTAGCGGGAGTTGGCCAATCACCCCTCCACTTT. Translating it yields CASSLAGVGQSPLHF. The rearrangement uses TRBV7-2 and TRBJ1-6; D uncertain. The CDR3 sequence is 15 residues long. Trimming cost V 0 bases and J 10 bases, with 13 bases left between them. Germline CDR1 reads SGHTA; CDR2 reads FQGNSA.

V usage is TRBV6-2 or TRBV6-3 and J usage is TRBJ2-1, with 7 nucleotides matching TRBD1. The CDR3 is made up of 19 amino acids. Trimming cost V 1 base and J 0 bases; bases outside gene matches: 12. Germline V CDR1 and CDR2: MNHEY, SVGEGT. The CDR3 nucleotides are TGTGCCAGCAGTTACTGGGGACAGATGAATTCGGGCTCCTACAATGAGCAGTTCTTC. Its protein product is CASSYWGQMNSGSYNEQFF.

This clonotype was detected ten times or more. The chain has TRBV28 and TRBJ2-1; D is possibly TRBD2 (6 bases). This CDR3 comprises 15 residues. Germline V gene data show CDR1 as MDHEN and CDR2 as SYDVKM. V lost 6 bases to trimming and J lost 0 bases, with 12 bases between them. The CDR3 here is CASSAMGGSYNEQFF. CDR3 DNA sequence: TGTGCCAGCAGCGCCATGGGGGGCTCCTACAATGAGCAGTTCTTC.